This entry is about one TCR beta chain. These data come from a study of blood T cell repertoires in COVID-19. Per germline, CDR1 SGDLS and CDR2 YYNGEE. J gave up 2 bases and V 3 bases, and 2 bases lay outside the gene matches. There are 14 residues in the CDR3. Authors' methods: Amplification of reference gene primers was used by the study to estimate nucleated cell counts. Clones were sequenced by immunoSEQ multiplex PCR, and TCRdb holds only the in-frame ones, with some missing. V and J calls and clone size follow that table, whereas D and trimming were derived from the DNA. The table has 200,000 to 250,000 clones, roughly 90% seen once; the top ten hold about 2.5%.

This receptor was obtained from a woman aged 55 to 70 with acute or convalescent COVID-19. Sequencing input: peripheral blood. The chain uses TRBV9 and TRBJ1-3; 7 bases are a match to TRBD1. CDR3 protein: CASSATGTGNTIYF. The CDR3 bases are TGTGCCAGCAGCGCGACAGGGACTGGAAACACCATATATTTT.